The clone carrying this T cell receptor (beta chain) came up a few times. As yet, its antigen is unknown. This entry belongs to a study of regulatory T cells in long-lasting Graves disease. General observations from the study: Persistent patients shared more public clonotypes (approximately 2,700) than newly diagnosed patients (around 1,000).

Construction of TCR beta libraries relied on iRepertoire HTBI primers and on Arm-PCR targeting CDR3 regions. TCRdb reprocessed the multiplex PCR reads via MiXCR and lists one record per CDR3 protein. The sample has roughly 530,000 distinct CDR3 sequences, around 16% seen once; the top ten hold 25%. Described time point: newly diagnosed GD, antithyroid drugs for less than 3 months. RNA extracted from PBMCs served as the sequencing template. V lost 3 bases to trimming and J lost 8 bases; unmatched junction nucleotides: 7. Germline values: CDR1 SEHNR, CDR2 FQNEAQ (reference sequence). The length of the CDR3 is 15 residues. These same data were also listed under a study on T cells in Graves' hyperthyroidism and ophthalmopathy.

This rearrangement joins TRBV7-9 to TRBJ2-1, with 10 bases aligning to TRBD2. This receptor was identified in a woman aged 40-65 years with Graves disease. Sequences were derived from peripheral blood mononuclear cells (PBMCs), sampled at new diagnosis, from a patient treated with antithyroid drugs. In DNA, the CDR3 is TGTGCCAGCAGCTTGCCTAGCGGGGGATCCCATGAGCAGTTCTTC. Translation: CASSLPSGGSHEQFF.